This T cell receptor (beta chain) appears in the sequencing data of a study of shared clonotypes between healthy human individuals. Original processing methods: ImmunoSEQ only sent back junction sequences with no quality scores, so filtering was done differently. Generated by immunoSEQ multiplex PCR, the TCRdb table keeps only in-frame clones and is missing some. The V and J calls and clone size come from that table; D and trimming were worked out from the DNA. The sample consists of roughly 2.5 million clones, roughly nine tenths of them appearing once. Everyone who donated was a Caucasian adult who lived in Nashville, Tennessee. Details on this clone: Other DNA variants within this sample encode the same CDR3.

V lost 1 base and J 7 bases, leaving 5 bases between the germline ends. Germline loops: CDR1 SGHTA, CDR2 FQGNSA. There are 12 residues in the CDR3. This sequence joins TRBV7-2 and TRBJ2-1, with D uncertain. This receptor was taken from a man between 18 and 29 years old in good health. The sequenced sample consisted of naive CD4+ T cells sorted from blood. Subset: CD45RA+ positively selected. The CDR3 loop reads CASSLDRNEQFF. The DNA of the CDR3 is TGTGCCAGCAGCTTAGATAGGAATGAGCAGTTCTTC.